The 16 T cell receptor beta chains reported below all come from one sample, sequenced in a study of blood T cell repertoires in COVID-19. Clones were sequenced by immunoSEQ multiplex PCR, and TCRdb holds only the in-frame ones, with some missing. The profile shows around 170,000 clones, approximately 74% of them singletons. Sequenced: peripheral blood. These receptors originate from a woman older than 75 with acute or convalescent COVID-19.

V is TRBV30 and J is TRBJ1-4; D gene unclear. From germline, CDR1 is GTSNPN and CDR2 SVGIG (reference sequence). The CDR3 covers 13 residues. V dropped 0 bases and J dropped 3 bases, with 5 bases sitting between them. DNA for the CDR3: TGTGCCTGGAGTGTCGGGGCTAATGAAAAACTGTTTTTT. It is translated as CAWSVGANEKLFF.

V usage is TRBV7-6 and J usage is TRBJ1-3; no definite D call. The CDR3 length is 17 residues. V lost 4 bases to trimming and J lost 0 bases, with 16 bases between them. Germline-derived CDR1 and CDR2 are SGHVS and FNYEAQ. CDR3 residues: CASSSSPTPSSGNTIYF. The CDR3 nucleotides read TGTGCCAGCAGCTCCAGCCCGACACCGAGCTCTGGAAACACCATATATTTT.

The CDR3 spells CASSSSGGRGVGKLFF. The CDR3 DNA reads TGTGCCAGCAGCTCGTCAGGGGGCAGAGGCGTTGGGAAACTGTTTTTT. The chain joins TRBV7-9 to TRBJ1-4, with 8 bases that match TRBD1. CDR3 size: 16 residues. Germline values: CDR1 SEHNR, CDR2 FQNEAQ (reference sequence). The trim removed 4 bases at V and 11 bases at J, leaving 15 bases unmatched.

The J gene is TRBJ1-4, the V gene TRBV19; 8 nucleotides line up with TRBD1. The J segment lost 0 bases and the V segment lost 3 bases, leaving 9 bases of the junction unmatched. Germline V gene data show CDR1 as LNHDA and CDR2 as SQIVND (reference sequence). The CDR3 covers 18 residues. The DNA of the CDR3 is TGTGCCAGTAGTATGAGAGACAGGGGCCTTGCAACTAATGAAAAACTGTTTTTT. It codes for CASSMRDRGLATNEKLFF. Filled out from reference TRBV19 and TRBJ1-4, the complete variable domain reads DGGITQSPKYLFRKEGQNVTLSCEQNLNHDAMYWYRQDPGQGLRLIYYSQIVNDFQKGDIAEGYSVSREKKESFPLTVTSAQKNPTAFYLCASSMRDRGLATNEKLFFGSGTQLSVL.

The J gene is TRBJ2-1, the V gene TRBV12-3 or TRBV12-4; D is possibly TRBD1 (5 bases). The CDR3 runs to 13 residues. V was cut by 3 bases and J by 9 bases, with 12 bases left in between. The CDR3 loop reads CASSLDIAVEQFF. The DNA for the CDR3 is TGTGCCAGCAGTTTGGACATCGCGGTTGAGCAGTTCTTC.

As concerns this clone: Other nucleotide sequences from this sample produce the same CDR3. The J gene is TRBJ1-5, the V gene TRBV10-2; D might be TRBD1 (6 bases). Trimming shortened V by 3 bases and J by 7 bases, and 10 bases separated the two germline ends. This CDR3 is 13 amino acids long. The germline V gene encodes CDR1 WSHSY and CDR2 SAAADI. The CDR3: CASSEQGDQPQHF. The CDR3 DNA reads TGCGCCAGCAGTGAACAGGGCGACCAGCCCCAGCATTTT.

V and J are TRBV5-5 and TRBJ1-1, with D unclear. The germline gives CDR1 SGHKS, CDR2 YYEKEE (reference sequence). V was clipped by 2 bases and J by 5 bases, with 7 bases between them. The CDR3 runs to 12 residues. CDR3 sequence: CASSFVETEAFF. The CDR3 nucleotides read TGTGCCAGCAGCTTTGTTGAGACTGAAGCTTTCTTT. Drawing the rest from reference TRBV5-5 and TRBJ1-1, the complete variable domain is DAGVTQSPTHLIKTRGQQVTLRCSPISGHKSVSWYQQVLGQGPQFIFQYYEKEERGRGNFPDRFSARQFPNYSSELNVNALLLGDSALYLCASSFVETEAFFGQGTRLTVV.

The genes are TRBV6-2 or TRBV6-3 and TRBJ2-1, with TRBD2 matching over 11 bases. Germline-derived CDR1 and CDR2 are MNHEY and SVGEGT. CDR3 length: 18 residues. V lost 4 bases and J lost 4; bases outside the gene matches: 12. The CDR3 spells CASSSTSGKFGSYNEQFF. The CDR3 DNA is TGTGCCAGCAGTTCGACTAGCGGGAAGTTTGGCTCTTACAATGAGCAGTTCTTC.

This clone was seen just once. This chain links TRBV5-1 with TRBJ1-1; 7 nucleotides align to TRBD1. The CDR3 is 14 residues long. Per germline, CDR1 SGHRS and CDR2 YFSETQ. Trimming removed 4 bases from V and 2 bases from J; junction bases left unmatched: 5. DNA of the CDR3: TGCGCCAGCAGCCTCGGACAGGTAAACACTGAAGCTTTCTTT. Translated, it gives CASSLGQVNTEAFF. Variable domain in full (rest from reference TRBV5-1 and TRBJ1-1): KAGVTQTPRYLIKTRGQQVTLSCSPISGHRSVSWYQQTPGQGLQFLFEYFSETQRNKGNFPGRFSGRQFSNSRSEMNVSTLELGDSALYLCASSLGQVNTEAFFGQGTRLTVV.

This clone was picked up one time. The chain employs TRBV6-4 and TRBJ1-1; 7 nucleotides line up with TRBD1. The CDR3 is 17 residues long. The junction had 8 bases not matched to a gene; V was cut back by 0 bases and J by 1 base. Germline CDR1 and CDR2: MRHNA and SNTAGT. CDR3 in DNA: TGTGCCAGCAGTGACTCATGGGACAGAATACAGAACACTGAAGCTTTCTTT. This sequence encodes CASSDSWDRIQNTEAFF.

This chain links TRBV9 with TRBJ1-6; 12 bases fit TRBD1. CDR3 length: 18 amino acids. Germline-derived CDR1 and CDR2 are SGDLS and YYNGEE. The V and J ends lost 4 bases and 5 bases, in that order; junction bases with no gene match: 10. CDR3 loop: CASSLTEGTGGDNSPLHF. The CDR3 coding sequence is TGTGCCAGCAGCCTAACCGAGGGGACAGGGGGCGATAATTCACCCCTCCACTTT.

The rearrangement uses TRBV24-1 and TRBJ2-1, with D maybe TRBD1 (5 bases). Trimming removed 7 bases at V and 8 bases at J, with 8 bases between. CDR3 size: 11 residues. Germline V gene data show CDR1 as KGHDR and CDR2 as SFDVKD. CDR3 region: CATRDNYEQFF. The CDR3 nucleotides are TGTGCCACCAGGGACAACTATGAGCAGTTCTTC.

The chain couples TRBV5-1 to TRBJ2-5; 8 bases are a match to TRBD1. Losses at the gene ends were 5 bases for V and 1 base for J; bases not matched to a gene: 10. CDR1 and CDR2 from the germline V gene are SGHRS and YFSETQ. The CDR3 consists of 16 residues. The CDR3 loop reads CASRLSGGQGQETQYF. The CDR3 DNA reads TGCGCCAGCAGGCTGTCCGGTGGACAGGGCCAAGAGACCCAGTACTTC.

This clone appeared a few times. The genes are TRBV28 and TRBJ1-1, with TRBD1 matching over 8 bases. With V trimmed by 2 bases and J by 6 bases, 8 bases remained unmatched. The CDR3 extends over 15 amino acids. Germline V gene sequence: CDR1 MDHEN, CDR2 SYDVKM. CDR3 region: CASSLPQGAPAEAFF. The CDR3, as DNA: TGTGCCAGCAGTTTACCCCAGGGGGCGCCCGCTGAAGCTTTCTTT.

J is TRBJ1-1 and V is TRBV19, with no clear D. The CDR3 runs to 13 residues. Per germline, CDR1 LNHDA and CDR2 SQIVND (reference sequence). The V end was cut by 4 bases, the J end by 4 bases, with 10 bases between. The CDR3 DNA follows: TGTGCCAGTAGTAAGCGGGGAATCACTGAAGCTTTCTTT. It is translated as CASSKRGITEAFF.

J is TRBJ1-1 and V is TRBV29-1; the D is unclear. Between the trimmed V and J ends, which lost 0 bases and 0 bases, there was a span of 5 bases. The CDR3 length is 13 residues. The germline V gene encodes CDR1 SQVTM and CDR2 ANQGSEA. CDR3 in DNA: TGCAGCGTTGAAGAGCGATTGAACACTGAAGCTTTCTTT. Encoded protein: CSVEERLNTEAFF. Using reference TRBV29-1 and TRBJ1-1 for the parts outside the CDR3, the full variable domain is SAVISQKPSRDICQRGTSLTIQCQVDSQVTMMFWYRQQPGQSLTLIATANQGSEATYESGFVIDKFPISRPNLTFSTLTVSNMSPEDSSIYLCSVEERLNTEAFFGQGTRLTVV.